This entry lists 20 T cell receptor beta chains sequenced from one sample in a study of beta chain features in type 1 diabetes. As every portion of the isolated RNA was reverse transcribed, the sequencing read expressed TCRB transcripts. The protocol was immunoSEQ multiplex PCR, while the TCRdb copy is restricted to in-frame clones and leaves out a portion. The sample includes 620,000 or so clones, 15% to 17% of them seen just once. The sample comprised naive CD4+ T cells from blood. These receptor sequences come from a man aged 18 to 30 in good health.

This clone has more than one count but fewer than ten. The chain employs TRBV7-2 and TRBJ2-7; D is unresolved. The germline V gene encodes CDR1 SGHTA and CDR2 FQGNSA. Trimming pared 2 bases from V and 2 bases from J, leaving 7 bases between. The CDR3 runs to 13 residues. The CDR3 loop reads CASSLRVTYEQYF. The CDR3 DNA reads TGTGCCAGCAGCTTAAGGGTCACCTACGAGCAGTACTTC.

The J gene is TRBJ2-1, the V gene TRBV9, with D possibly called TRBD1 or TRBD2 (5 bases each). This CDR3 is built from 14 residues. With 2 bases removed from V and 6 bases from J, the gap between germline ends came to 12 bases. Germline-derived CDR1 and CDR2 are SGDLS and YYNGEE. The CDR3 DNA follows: TGTGCCAGCAGCGTCGGGACCTTACGCAATGAGCAGTTCTTC. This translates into CASSVGTLRNEQFF.

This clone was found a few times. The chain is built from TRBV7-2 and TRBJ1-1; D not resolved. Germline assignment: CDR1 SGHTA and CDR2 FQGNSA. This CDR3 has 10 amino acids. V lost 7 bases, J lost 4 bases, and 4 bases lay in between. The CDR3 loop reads CASKGTEAFF. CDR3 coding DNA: TGTGCCAGCAAGGGCACTGAAGCTTTCTTT.

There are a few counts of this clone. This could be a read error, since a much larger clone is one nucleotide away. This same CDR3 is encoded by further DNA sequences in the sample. The CDR3 loop is CASSLGRNTEAFF. CDR3 nucleotides: TGTGCCAGCAGCTTAGGGAGGAACACTGAAGCTTTCTTT. The V and J genes are TRBV7-8 and TRBJ1-1; D call uncertain. Germline values: CDR1 SGHVS, CDR2 FQNEAQ. V lost 1 base and J 1 base, leaving 4 bases between the germline ends. The CDR3 consists of 13 residues.

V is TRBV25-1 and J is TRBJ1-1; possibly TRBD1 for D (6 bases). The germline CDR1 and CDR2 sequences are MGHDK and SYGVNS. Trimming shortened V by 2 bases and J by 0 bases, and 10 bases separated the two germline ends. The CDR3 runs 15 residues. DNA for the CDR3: TGTGCCAGCAGTGAACCAGGGGCCTTGAACACTGAAGCTTTCTTT. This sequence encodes CASSEPGALNTEAFF.

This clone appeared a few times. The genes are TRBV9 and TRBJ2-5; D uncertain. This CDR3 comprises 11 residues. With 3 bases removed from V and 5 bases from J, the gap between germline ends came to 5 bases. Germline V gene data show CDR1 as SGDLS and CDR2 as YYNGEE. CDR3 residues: CASSARETQYF. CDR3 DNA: TGTGCCAGCAGCGCTAGGGAGACCCAGTACTTC.

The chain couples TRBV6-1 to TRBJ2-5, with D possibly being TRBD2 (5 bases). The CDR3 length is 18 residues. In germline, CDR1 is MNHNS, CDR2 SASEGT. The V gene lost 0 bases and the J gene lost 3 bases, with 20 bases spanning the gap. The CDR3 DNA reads TGTGCCAGCAGTGAAGCGCTTCGCAGCGGAGCGATCAAAGAGACCCAGTACTTC. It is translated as CASSEALRSGAIKETQYF.

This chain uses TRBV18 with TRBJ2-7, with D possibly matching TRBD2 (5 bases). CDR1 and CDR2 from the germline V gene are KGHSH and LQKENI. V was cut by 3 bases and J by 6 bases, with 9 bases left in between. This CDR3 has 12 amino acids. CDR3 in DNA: TGTGCCAGCTCACCGAATGGAGGCGAGCAGTACTTC. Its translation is CASSPNGGEQYF.

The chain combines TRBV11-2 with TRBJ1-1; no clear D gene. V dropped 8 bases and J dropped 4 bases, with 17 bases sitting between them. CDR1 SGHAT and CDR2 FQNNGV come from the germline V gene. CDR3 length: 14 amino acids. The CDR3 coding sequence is TGTGCCAGCTCCGGGGAGGGAGGCGGCACTGAAGCTTTCTTT. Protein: CASSGEGGGTEAFF.

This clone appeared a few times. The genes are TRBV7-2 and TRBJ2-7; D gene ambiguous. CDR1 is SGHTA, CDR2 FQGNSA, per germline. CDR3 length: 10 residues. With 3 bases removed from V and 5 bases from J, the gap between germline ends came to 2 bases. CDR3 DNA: TGTGCCAGCAGCTTCAACGAGCAGTACTTC. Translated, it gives CASSFNEQYF.

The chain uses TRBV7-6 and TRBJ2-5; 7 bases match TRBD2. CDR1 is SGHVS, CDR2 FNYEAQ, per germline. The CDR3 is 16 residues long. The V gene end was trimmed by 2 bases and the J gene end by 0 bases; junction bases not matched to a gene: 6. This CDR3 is CASSLHLLAYQETQYF. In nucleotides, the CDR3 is TGTGCCAGCAGCTTACATCTACTAGCGTACCAAGAGACCCAGTACTTC.

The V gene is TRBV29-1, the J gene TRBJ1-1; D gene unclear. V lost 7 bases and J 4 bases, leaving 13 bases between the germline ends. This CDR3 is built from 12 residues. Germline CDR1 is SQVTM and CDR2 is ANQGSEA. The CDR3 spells CSGDEVVTEAFF. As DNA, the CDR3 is TGCAGCGGCGATGAGGTCGTCACTGAAGCTTTCTTT.

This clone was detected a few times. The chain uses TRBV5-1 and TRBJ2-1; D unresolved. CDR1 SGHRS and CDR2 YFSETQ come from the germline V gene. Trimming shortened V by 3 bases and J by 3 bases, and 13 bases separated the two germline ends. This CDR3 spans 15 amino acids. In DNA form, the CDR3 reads TGCGCCAGCAGCTCTCCCAGGATTTACTACAATGAGCAGTTCTTC. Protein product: CASSSPRIYYNEQFF.

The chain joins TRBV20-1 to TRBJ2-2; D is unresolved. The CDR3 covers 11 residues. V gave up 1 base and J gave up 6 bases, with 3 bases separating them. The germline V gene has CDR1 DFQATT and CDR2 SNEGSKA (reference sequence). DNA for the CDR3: TGCAGTGCTAGAGCGCCCGGGGAGCTGTTTTTT. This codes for CSARAPGELFF.

The CDR3: CASSLGFAHGETQYF. The CDR3 DNA reads TGTGCCAGCAGTTTGGGTTTCGCCCACGGGGAGACCCAGTACTTC. This sequence joins TRBV6-5 and TRBJ2-5; no definite D call. The ends were cut back, 4 bases at V and 5 bases at J, with 17 bases in the middle. The CDR3 extends over 15 amino acids. CDR1 is MNHEY, CDR2 SVGAGI, per germline.

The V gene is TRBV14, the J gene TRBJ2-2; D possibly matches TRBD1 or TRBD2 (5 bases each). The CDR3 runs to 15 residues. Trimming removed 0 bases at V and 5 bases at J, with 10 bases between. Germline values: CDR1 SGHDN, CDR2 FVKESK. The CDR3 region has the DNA TGTGCCAGCAGCCAAGATCATGGGGGAACCGGGGAGCTGTTTTTT. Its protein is CASSQDHGGTGELFF.

The CDR3 DNA follows: TGCAGTGCTCGACCGAAAGCTGAAGCTTTCTTT. Its protein is CSARPKAEAFF. The V and J genes are TRBV20-1 and TRBJ1-1, with unresolved D. Trimming removed 5 bases from V and 6 bases from J, with 10 bases in between. The CDR3 covers 11 residues. From germline, CDR1 is DFQATT and CDR2 SNEGSKA (reference sequence).

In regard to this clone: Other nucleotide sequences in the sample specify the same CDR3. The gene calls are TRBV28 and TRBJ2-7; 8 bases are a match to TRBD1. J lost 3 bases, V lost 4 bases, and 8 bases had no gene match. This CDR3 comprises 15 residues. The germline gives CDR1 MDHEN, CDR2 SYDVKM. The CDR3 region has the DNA TGTGCCAGCAGTTCATCCGGGACAGGCGTCTACGAGCAGTACTTC. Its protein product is CASSSSGTGVYEQYF.

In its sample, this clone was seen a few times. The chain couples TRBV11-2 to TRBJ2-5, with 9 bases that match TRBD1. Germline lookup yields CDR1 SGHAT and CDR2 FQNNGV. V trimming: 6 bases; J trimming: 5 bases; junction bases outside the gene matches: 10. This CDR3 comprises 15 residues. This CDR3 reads CASSPAGTGRETQYF. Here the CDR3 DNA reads TGTGCCAGCAGTCCGGCGGGGACAGGGAGGGAGACCCAGTACTTC.

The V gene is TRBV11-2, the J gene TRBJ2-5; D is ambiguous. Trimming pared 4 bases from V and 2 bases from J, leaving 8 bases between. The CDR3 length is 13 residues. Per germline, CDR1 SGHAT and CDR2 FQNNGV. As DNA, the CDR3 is TGTGCCAGCAGCTCGCTAGAACAAGAGACCCAGTACTTC. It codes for CASSSLEQETQYF. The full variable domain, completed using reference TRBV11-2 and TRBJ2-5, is EAGVAQSPRYKIIEKRQSVAFWCNPISGHATLYWYQQILGQGPKLLIQFQNNGVVDDSQLPKDRFSAERLKGVDSTLKIQPAKLEDSAVYLCASSSLEQETQYFGPGTRLLVL.